Listed here is a single T cell receptor (beta chain). This CDR3 region has 16 residues. The germline V gene has CDR1 SGDLS and CDR2 YYNGEE. Trimming cost V 0 bases and J 1 base, with 13 bases left between them. These data originate in a study of blood T cell repertoires in COVID-19. Study at large: Researchers got acute and convalescent COVID-19 samples from the United States, Italy and Spain. Sources were T cells, B-cell-depleted T cells, or PBMCs; the material itself was cDNA or gDNA.

In the authors' workflow: By means of reference gene primer amplification, nucleated cell counts were estimated. Profiling relied on immunoSEQ multiplex PCR, and the TCRdb table lists in-frame clones only, not all of them. The V and J calls and the clone size are those of that table, but D and trimming were determined from the DNA. The data hold roughly 90,000 clones, with 65% to 85% observed a single time. V is TRBV9 and J is TRBJ1-2; the D is unclear. This sequence originates from a woman over 75 with active or convalescent COVID-19. The sequenced material came from peripheral blood. The CDR3 loop is CASSVDPDGNNYGYTF. DNA of the CDR3: TGTGCCAGCAGCGTAGATCCGGACGGGAATAACTATGGCTACACCTTC.